A single sample is the source of the 9 T cell receptor beta chains below, sequenced in a study of cytomegalovirus exposure and HLA in healthy donors. The PCR ran on 60 Vbeta and 13 Jbeta primers. This table comes from immunoSEQ multiplex PCR, and its TCRdb copy is limited to in-frame clones, with some not included. The sample records nearly 110,000 clones, over 55% being singletons. Input material: PBMCs. The source is a female donor in good health and CMV-seronegative.

The chain recombines TRBV6-6 with TRBJ2-7; D perhaps matches TRBD2 (5 bases). CDR3 size: 13 residues. Between the trimmed V and J ends, which lost 8 bases and 6 bases, there was a span of 17 bases. Germline loops: CDR1 MNHNY, CDR2 SVGAGI (reference sequence). CDR3 protein: CASRLGLAPEQYF. CDR3 DNA sequence: TGTGCCAGCCGTCTTGGGCTAGCCCCCGAGCAGTACTTC.

CDR3 DNA sequence: TGTGCCAGTAGTACACTGATGAACACTGAAGCTTTCTTT. Protein: CASSTLMNTEAFF. The chain is built from TRBV19 and TRBJ1-1, with D unclear. Looked up from germline, CDR1 is LNHDA and CDR2 is SQIVND (reference sequence). Trimming left V 4 bases short and J 0 bases short, with 6 bases between. CDR3 length equals 13 residues.

The genes are TRBV7-3 and TRBJ1-1; D remains unclear. Germline-derived CDR1 and CDR2 are SGHTA and FQGTGA. The CDR3 runs 15 residues. Trimming stripped 2 bases from V and 3 bases from J, with 13 bases between. The CDR3, as DNA: TGTGCCAGCAGCTTAGTGGAGGAGGGATACACTGAAGCTTTCTTT. Its translation is CASSLVEEGYTEAFF.

Comment on this clone: Germline and junction disagree at one end, which may indicate a read error. The chain is built from TRBV11-3 and TRBJ2-1; possible D gene TRBD2, 6 bases. CDR1 and CDR2 from the germline V gene are SGHNT and YENEEA. This CDR3 contains 14 residues. The DNA of the CDR3 is TGTGCCAGCAGCTACCGGGACTCCGACAATGAGCAGTTCTTC. It yields the protein CASSYRDSDNEQFF.

CDR3 sequence (DNA): TGCGCCAGCAGTGCCTTGGGCGGGAGGAACAATGAGCAGTTCTTC. Its translation: CASSALGGRNNEQFF. The chain is built from TRBV10-1 and TRBJ2-1; 8 nucleotides line up with TRBD2. The CDR3 spans 15 residues. Germline loops: CDR1 WNHNN, CDR2 SYGVQD (reference sequence). Unmatched junction bases numbered 7, after V lost 4 bases and J lost 5 bases.

This clone was recorded once. The chain is built from TRBV27 and TRBJ1-1; D is unresolved. Trimming removed 0 bases at V and 5 bases at J, with 7 bases between. CDR1 and CDR2 (germline): MNHEY, SMNVEV (reference sequence). There are 13 residues in the CDR3. The CDR3 loop reads CASSLSGDTEAFF. The CDR3 nucleotides are TGTGCCAGCAGTTTATCGGGAGATACTGAAGCTTTCTTT.

V usage is TRBV9 and J usage is TRBJ2-1; 10 bases agree with TRBD2. The V segment lost 1 base and the J segment 5 bases; nucleotides outside the gene matches: 3. The CDR3 runs 15 residues. Germline CDR1 reads SGDLS; CDR2 reads YYNGEE. CDR3 bases: TGTGCCAGCAGCGTACCGGGACTAGCGAACAATGAGCAGTTCTTC. This gives the protein CASSVPGLANNEQFF.

V is TRBV7-9 and J is TRBJ1-2; D is ambiguous. V shed 11 bases and J shed 1 base, with 11 bases lying between them. This CDR3 is 12 amino acids long. CDR1 is SEHNR, CDR2 FQNEAQ, per germline (reference sequence). In DNA form, the CDR3 reads TGTGCCGGCTCTGCGGGTAACTATGGCTACACCTTC. It yields the protein CAGSAGNYGYTF. Filled out from reference TRBV7-9 and TRBJ1-2, the complete variable domain reads DTGVSQNPRHKITKRGQNVTFRCDPISEHNRLYWYRQTLGQGPEFLTYFQNEAQLEKSRLLSDRFSAERPKGSFSTLEIQRTEQGDSAMYLCAGSAGNYGYTFGSGTRLTVV.

The chain links TRBV11-1 to TRBJ2-7; TRBD1 matches 9 bases. With 5 bases clipped from V and 3 bases from J, the junction kept 11 bases outside the gene matches. This CDR3 has 16 residues. Germline loops: CDR1 SGHAT, CDR2 FQDESV (reference sequence). The DNA for the CDR3 is TGTGCCAGCAGCCAAACCTCCGGGACAGGGCTCTACGAGCAGTACTTC. It codes for CASSQTSGTGLYEQYF.